What follows are 26 T cell receptor beta chains derived from one specimen sequenced in a study of T cell responses to AZD1222 COVID-19 vaccine. Clones were read by immunoSEQ multiplex PCR, and TCRdb kept only the in-frame ones, dropping some. The data hold 160,000 or so clones, with 85% to 90% observed a single time. The material was peripheral blood, obtained on day 0 of AZD1222 vaccination. All receptors derive from an adult in good health.

V usage is TRBV7-8 and J usage is TRBJ2-7; TRBD1 matches 11 bases. This CDR3 region has 14 residues. V dropped 3 bases and J dropped 4; count of bases not matched to a gene: 2. Germline CDR1 and CDR2: SGHVS and FQNEAQ. As DNA, the CDR3 is TGTGCCAGCAGCTTCGGGGACAGGGGGTACGAGCAGTACTTC. Residues: CASSFGDRGYEQYF.

This clone is a singleton in its sample. The chain carries TRBV18 and TRBJ2-7; D is perhaps TRBD1 (6 bases). The germline V gene encodes CDR1 KGHSH and CDR2 LQKENI. The CDR3 has 14 residues. Trimming cost V 2 bases and J 4 bases, with 12 bases left between them. Here the CDR3 reads CASSPSRGIYEQYV. The CDR3 DNA follows: TGTGCCAGCTCACCAAGCAGGGGAATATACGAGCAGTACGTC.

In nucleotides, the CDR3 is TGTGCCAGCAGCCAAACAGAACGGGAAGCTTTCTTT. It is translated as CASSQTEREAFF. The rearrangement uses TRBV4-2 and TRBJ1-1; unclear D gene. The germline gives CDR1 LGHNA, CDR2 YNFKEQ. The CDR3 is 12 amino acids. The V and J ends lost 2 bases and 8 bases respectively, with 9 bases between them.

V is TRBV7-2 and J is TRBJ1-2; D is unclear. There are 12 residues in the CDR3. Trimming took 3 bases from V and 0 from J, leaving 2 bases between them. In germline, CDR1 is SGHTA, CDR2 FQGNSA. CDR3 in amino acids: CASSFTNYGYTF. The CDR3 DNA sequence: TGTGCCAGCAGCTTTACTAACTATGGCTACACCTTC.

This clone was picked up a small number of times. The chain is built from TRBV10-3 and TRBJ1-1; the D is unclear. This CDR3 comprises 13 residues. The germline V gene has CDR1 ENHRY and CDR2 SYGVKD. V gave up 4 bases and J gave up 1 base, with 7 bases separating them. In DNA, the CDR3 is TGTGCCATCAGTGCTACAGAGAACACTGAAGCTTTCTTT. Translation: CAISATENTEAFF.

In its sample, this clone was seen a few times. The chain couples TRBV7-2 to TRBJ1-2; D is possibly TRBD1 (5 bases). The germline V gene encodes CDR1 SGHTA and CDR2 FQGNSA. The CDR3 sequence is 14 residues long. Trimming removed 7 bases at V and 1 base at J, with 13 bases between. CDR3 DNA sequence: TGTGCCAGCATGCGACGGGGGGTTAACTATGGCTACACCTTC. Amino acid sequence: CASMRRGVNYGYTF.

The chain carries TRBV5-1 and TRBJ2-7; tentatively, D is TRBD2 (6 bases). The V end lost 0 bases, the J end lost 3 bases, and 13 bases lay between the germline ends. Germline CDR1 SGHRS, CDR2 YFSETQ. CDR3 length equals 15 residues. CDR3 sequence (DNA): TGCGCCAGCAGCTTGGCCGCGGGATCCAACTACGAGCAGTACTTC. Encoded protein: CASSLAAGSNYEQYF.

This clone has only one observation. V gene TRBV21-1 combines with J gene TRBJ1-5. TRBV21-1 is designated a pseudogene. The CDR3 has 15 amino acids. Here the CDR3 reads CASSKESGHFEPQHF. The CDR3 DNA sequence: TGTGCCAGCAGCAAAGAGAGCGGACACTTTGAGCCCCAGCATTTT.

The genes are TRBV5-1 and TRBJ2-2; tentative D call: TRBD2 (6 bases). V was shortened by 4 bases and J by 5 bases, with 15 bases between the two germline ends. The CDR3 is 15 residues long. The germline V gene has CDR1 SGHRS and CDR2 YFSETQ. The chain's CDR3 is CASSLRDLQTGELFF. CDR3 nucleotide sequence: TGCGCCAGCAGCCTCCGGGACTTGCAAACCGGGGAGCTGTTTTTT.

This clone came up once. CDR3: CASSPDRTSYNEQFF. In DNA, the CDR3 is TGTGCCAGCAGCCCAGACAGGACGTCCTACAATGAGCAGTTCTTC. This chain connects TRBV9 to TRBJ2-1, with D tentatively TRBD1 (6 bases). The germline CDR1 and CDR2 sequences are SGDLS and YYNGEE. This CDR3 is 15 amino acids long. Trimming left V 4 bases short and J 1 base short, with 12 bases between.

The rearrangement uses TRBV10-1 and TRBJ2-1; the match to TRBD1 covers 9 bases. Germline V gene data show CDR1 as WNHNN and CDR2 as SYGVQD (reference sequence). V was pared by 0 bases and J by 9 bases, with 9 bases of the junction left unmatched. The CDR3 is made up of 16 amino acids. The CDR3 spells CASSESPGTGSPEQFF. The CDR3 DNA reads TGCGCCAGCAGTGAGTCTCCCGGGACAGGGAGCCCTGAGCAGTTCTTC.

The chain uses TRBV6-1 and TRBJ2-2; 11 nucleotides align to TRBD1. The CDR3 sequence is 17 residues long. The germline CDR1 and CDR2 sequences are MNHNS and SASEGT. V trimming: 7 bases; J trimming: 0 bases; junction bases outside the gene matches: 7. The chain's CDR3 is CASTERGQGANTGELFF. CDR3 DNA sequence: TGTGCCAGCACTGAGAGGGGACAGGGGGCGAACACCGGGGAGCTGTTTTTT.

Here the CDR3 reads CASSESGGHEQFF. CDR3 DNA: TGCGCCAGCAGTGAATCAGGGGGGCATGAGCAGTTCTTC. V is TRBV10-1 and J is TRBJ2-1, with D possibly matching TRBD1 (7 bases). The CDR3 extends over 13 amino acids. The V end lost 3 bases, the J end lost 8 bases, and 11 bases lay between the germline ends. Germline assignment: CDR1 WNHNN and CDR2 SYGVQD (reference sequence).

This clone was detected once. The chain carries TRBV5-1 and TRBJ1-1; D might be TRBD1 (6 bases). V lost 0 bases and J 0 bases, leaving 12 bases between the germline ends. This CDR3 has 16 residues. Germline lookup yields CDR1 SGHRS and CDR2 YFSETQ. As DNA, the CDR3 is TGCGCCAGCAGCTTGGCGGCAGGGGTCATGAACACTGAAGCTTTCTTT. The encoded protein is CASSLAAGVMNTEAFF.

The chain uses TRBV30 and TRBJ1-2; 7 bases align to TRBD1. The ends lost 2 bases at V and 4 bases at J; junction bases unmatched: 4. This CDR3 contains 13 residues. Germline V gene sequence: CDR1 GTSNPN, CDR2 SVGIG (reference sequence). The CDR3 DNA sequence: TGTGCCTGGAGTCAACAGGGGTTCTATGGCTACACCTTC. Its protein product is CAWSQQGFYGYTF.

This chain's CDR3 is CASSLWGRTGNTIYF. The CDR3 region has the DNA TGTGCCAGCAGTTTATGGGGGAGGACTGGAAACACCATATATTTT. The genes are TRBV28 and TRBJ1-3, with D unclear. In germline, CDR1 is MDHEN, CDR2 SYDVKM. Trimming shortened V by 0 bases and J by 2 bases, and 8 bases separated the two germline ends. The CDR3 is made up of 15 amino acids.

The chain carries TRBV29-1 and TRBJ2-2; 7 bases fit TRBD2. V gave up 6 bases and J gave up 4 bases; unmatched junction bases: 11. This CDR3 is 15 amino acids long. The germline V gene has CDR1 SQVTM and CDR2 ANQGSEA. The CDR3 coding sequence is TGCAGCGTCCCGGGGGGTGGGGCCGGCACCGGGGAGCTGTTTTTT. It is translated as CSVPGGGAGTGELFF.

This clone turned up a few times. The rearrangement uses TRBV6-5 and TRBJ1-2; D not resolved. CDR1 is MNHEY, CDR2 SVGAGI, per germline. The CDR3 has 15 amino acids. V was shortened by 4 bases and J by 2 bases, with 14 bases between the two germline ends. CDR3 DNA sequence: TGTGCCAGCAGTTCGCAGCCGGGTCAGAACTATGGCTACACCTTC. Amino acid sequence: CASSSQPGQNYGYTF.

The chain couples TRBV7-2 to TRBJ2-2, with 11 positions matching TRBD2. This CDR3 has 16 amino acids. The V gene end was trimmed by 3 bases and the J gene end by 6 bases; junction bases not matched to a gene: 6. Germline CDR1 SGHTA, CDR2 FQGNSA. The CDR3 loop reads CASSLYSGRVSGELFF. The CDR3 DNA follows: TGTGCCAGCAGCTTGTATAGCGGGAGGGTCTCCGGGGAGCTGTTTTTT. Based on the CDR3 plus reference TRBV7-2 and TRBJ2-2, the full variable domain is GAGVSQSPSNKVTEKGKDVELRCDPISGHTALYWYRQSLGQGLEFLIYFQGNSAPDKSGLPSDRFSAERTGGSVSTLTIQRTQQEDSAVYLCASSLYSGRVSGELFFGEGSRLTVL.

The CDR3 sequence: CATSAADRVLGYTF. CDR3 in DNA: TGTGCCACCAGTGCTGCGGACAGAGTGTTGGGCTACACCTTC. The gene calls are TRBV24-1 and TRBJ1-2, with D tentatively TRBD1 (6 bases). Looked up from germline, CDR1 is KGHDR and CDR2 is SFDVKD. CDR3 size: 14 residues. V lost 5 bases and J 8 bases, leaving 17 bases between the germline ends.

The gene calls are TRBV5-1 and TRBJ1-2; D remains unclear. Germline values: CDR1 SGHRS, CDR2 YFSETQ. The ends were cut back, 0 bases at V and 3 bases at J, with 9 bases in the middle. This CDR3 has 14 amino acids. DNA of the CDR3: TGCGCCAGCAGCTTGGCGGGAGTAGACTATGGCTACACCTTC. This gives the protein CASSLAGVDYGYTF. Together with reference TRBV5-1 and TRBJ1-2, the CDR3 gives the full variable domain: KAGVTQTPRYLIKTRGQQVTLSCSPISGHRSVSWYQQTPGQGLQFLFEYFSETQRNKGNFPGRFSGRQFSNSRSEMNVSTLELGDSALYLCASSLAGVDYGYTFGSGTRLTVV.

V usage is TRBV5-8 and J usage is TRBJ2-3; TRBD2 matches at 7 bases. The CDR3 is 13 residues long. V was clipped by 1 base and J by 5 bases; unmatched bases: 1. CDR1 SGHTS and CDR2 YDEGEE come from the germline V gene. The CDR3 region is CASSLSGGDTQYF. As DNA, the CDR3 is TGTGCCAGCAGCTTGTCGGGAGGAGATACGCAGTATTTT.

This chain joins TRBV25-1 and TRBJ2-5; 8 nucleotides agree with TRBD2. With V trimmed by 6 bases and J by 4 bases, 10 bases remained unmatched. CDR3 length: 15 residues. The germline CDR1 and CDR2 sequences are MGHDK and SYGVNS. The CDR3 is CASRDSGGDRETQYF. The CDR3, as DNA: TGTGCCAGCAGAGACAGCGGGGGAGACAGAGAGACCCAGTACTTC. The variable domain in full, completed from reference TRBV25-1 and TRBJ2-5, reads EADIYQTPRYLVIGTGKKITLECSQTMGHDKMYWYQQDPGMELHLIHYSYGVNSTEKGDLSSESTVSRIRTEHFPLTLESARPSHTSQYLCASRDSGGDRETQYFGPGTRLLVL.

The chain is built from TRBV29-1 and TRBJ2-1; 10 bases are a match to TRBD1. The CDR3 runs to 12 residues. Germline loops: CDR1 SQVTM, CDR2 ANQGSEA. V was pared by 7 bases and J by 7 bases, with 4 bases of the junction left unmatched. DNA for the CDR3: TGCAGCGGACAGGGGGCAGGGAATGAGCAGTTCTTC. Protein product: CSGQGAGNEQFF.

V is TRBV2 and J is TRBJ1-1, with D maybe TRBD1 (6 bases). CDR1 and CDR2 from the germline V gene are SNHLY and FYNNEI. This CDR3 comprises 14 residues. V lost 7 bases, J lost 5 bases, and 17 bases lay in between. The CDR3 nucleotides are TGTGCCAGCATGGGGGCAGGGGCGGGTACTGAAGCTTTCTTT. It translates to CASMGAGAGTEAFF.

The chain is built from TRBV4-1 and TRBJ2-3; 11 bases are shared with TRBD2. The V gene's germline CDR1 is MGHRA and CDR2 YSYEKL. The trim removed 2 bases at V and 5 bases at J, leaving 3 bases unmatched. The CDR3 totals 15 residues. DNA for the CDR3: TGCGCCAGCAGCCAAACTAGCGGGAGTAGAGATACGCAGTATTTT. Translated: CASSQTSGSRDTQYF.